This T cell receptor beta chain is drawn from a study of beta chain features in type 1 diabetes. Study-wide results and caveats: The question of HLA type influencing TCRB rearrangement was one that remained unresolved here. Researchers report that Type 1 diabetes patients had moderately but significantly shorter TCRB CDR3s across all four CD4+ subsets.

This clone appeared a few times. Its antigen is not known. Germline V CDR1 and CDR2: SGHRS, YFSETQ. CDR3 size: 14 residues. The V and J ends lost 3 bases and 5 bases, in that order; junction bases with no gene match: 2. One heparinised blood draw, averaging roughly 120 mL, came from each donor. Sorting with CD45RO/CCR7/CD25/CD127/CD95/CD27 yielded naive, central memory, regulatory and stem-like memory CD4+ cells. Every bit of the isolated RNA underwent reverse transcription, so sequencing read expressed TCRB transcripts. Naive, central memory and regulatory T cell samples came to a mean of about 4 million reads. Generated by immunoSEQ multiplex PCR, the TCRdb table keeps only in-frame clones and is missing some. The table shows about 160,000 clones, with around 8.6% occurring only once.

The V and J genes are TRBV5-1 and TRBJ2-1; 10 positions agree with TRBD2. Sample: central memory CD4+ T cells from blood. The sequence came from a young woman with type 1 diabetes. CDR3 nucleotide sequence: TGCGCCAGCAGCTCTAGCGGGGGAAACAATGAGCAGTTCTTC. Its protein is CASSSSGGNNEQFF.